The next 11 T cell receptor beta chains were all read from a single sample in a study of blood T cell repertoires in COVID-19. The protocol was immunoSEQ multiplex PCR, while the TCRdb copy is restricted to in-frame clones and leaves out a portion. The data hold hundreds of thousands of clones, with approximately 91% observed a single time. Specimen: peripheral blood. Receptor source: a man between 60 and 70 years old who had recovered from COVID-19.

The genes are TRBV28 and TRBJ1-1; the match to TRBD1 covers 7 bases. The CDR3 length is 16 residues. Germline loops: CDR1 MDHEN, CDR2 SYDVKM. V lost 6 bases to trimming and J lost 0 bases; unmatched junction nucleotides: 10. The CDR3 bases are TGTGCCAGCAGCCGACAGGGCGGGCGGTTGAACACTGAAGCTTTCTTT. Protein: CASSRQGGRLNTEAFF. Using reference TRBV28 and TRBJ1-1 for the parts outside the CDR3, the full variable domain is DVKVTQSSRYLVKRTGEKVFLECVQDMDHENMFWYRQDPGLGLRLIYFSYDVKMKEKGDIPEGYSVSREKKERFSLILESASTNQTSMYLCASSRQGGRLNTEAFFGQGTRLTVV.

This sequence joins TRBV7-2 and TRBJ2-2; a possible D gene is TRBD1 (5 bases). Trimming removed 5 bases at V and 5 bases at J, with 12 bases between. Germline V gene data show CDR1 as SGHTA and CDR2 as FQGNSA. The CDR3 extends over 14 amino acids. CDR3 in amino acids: CASSGAVGTGELFF. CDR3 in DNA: TGTGCCAGCAGCGGGGCAGTTGGGACCGGGGAGCTGTTTTTT.

The CDR3 nucleotides are TGTGCCAGCAGCTCCCGGACTAGCGGGTTCGATGAGCAGTTCTTC. It codes for CASSSRTSGFDEQFF. The chain couples TRBV5-4 to TRBJ2-1, with 11 bases aligning to TRBD2. Per the germline V gene, CDR1 is SGHNT and CDR2 is YYREEE (reference sequence). This CDR3 comprises 15 residues. The V segment lost 3 bases and the J segment 8 bases; nucleotides outside the gene matches: 7.

The CDR3 DNA reads as TGTGCCAGCAGACGGACTAGCGTTAAAGAGCAGTTCTTC. Translation: CASRRTSVKEQFF. This chain links TRBV7-2 with TRBJ2-1, with TRBD2 matching 9 bases. The germline CDR1 and CDR2 sequences are SGHTA and FQGNSA. V shed 6 bases and J 10 bases; nucleotides not matched to a gene: 7. The CDR3 is 13 residues long.

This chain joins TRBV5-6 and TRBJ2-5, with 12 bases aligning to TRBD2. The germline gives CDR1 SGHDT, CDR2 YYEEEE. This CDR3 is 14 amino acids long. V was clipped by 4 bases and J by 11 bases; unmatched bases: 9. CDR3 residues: CASSPSGGAVVQYF. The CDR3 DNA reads TGTGCCAGCAGCCCTAGCGGGGGGGCAGTAGTGCAGTACTTC.

CDR3 sequence: CAIGSSGQGNTGELFF. CDR3 nucleotides: TGTGCCATCGGAAGCTCGGGACAGGGTAACACCGGGGAGCTGTTTTTT. J is TRBJ2-2 and V is TRBV10-3; the match to TRBD1 covers 9 bases. In germline, CDR1 is ENHRY, CDR2 SYGVKD. This CDR3 contains 16 residues. Trimming cost V 8 bases and J 2 bases; bases outside gene matches: 9.

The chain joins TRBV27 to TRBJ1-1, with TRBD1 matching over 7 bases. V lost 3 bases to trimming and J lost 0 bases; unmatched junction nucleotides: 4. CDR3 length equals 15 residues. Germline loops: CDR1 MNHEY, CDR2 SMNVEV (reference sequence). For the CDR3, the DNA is TGTGCCAGCAGTTTCAGGGACAGATTGAACACTGAAGCTTTCTTT. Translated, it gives CASSFRDRLNTEAFF.

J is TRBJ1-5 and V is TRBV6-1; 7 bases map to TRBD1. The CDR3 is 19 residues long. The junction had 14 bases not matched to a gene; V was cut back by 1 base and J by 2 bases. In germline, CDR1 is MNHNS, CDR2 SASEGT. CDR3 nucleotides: TGTGCCAGCAGTGAAGACCCCTCCGGACAGGCGAGAGGCAATCAGCCCCAGCATTTT. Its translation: CASSEDPSGQARGNQPQHF.

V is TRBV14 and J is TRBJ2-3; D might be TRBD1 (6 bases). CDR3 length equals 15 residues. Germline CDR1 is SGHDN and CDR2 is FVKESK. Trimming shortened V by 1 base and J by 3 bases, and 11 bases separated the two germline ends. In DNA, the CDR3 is TGTGCCAGCAGCCAAGCCAGGGGCCGTACAGATACGCAGTATTTT. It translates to CASSQARGRTDTQYF.

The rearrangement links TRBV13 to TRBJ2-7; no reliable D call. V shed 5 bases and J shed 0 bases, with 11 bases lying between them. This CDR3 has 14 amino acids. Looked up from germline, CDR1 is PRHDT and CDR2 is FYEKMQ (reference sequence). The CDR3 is CASSPLSSSYEQYF. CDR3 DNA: TGTGCCAGCAGCCCCCTTTCCAGCTCCTACGAGCAGTACTTC. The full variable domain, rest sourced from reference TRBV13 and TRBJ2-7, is AAGVIQSPRHLIKEKRETATLKCYPIPRHDTVYWYQQGPGQDPQFLISFYEKMQSDKGSIPDRFSAQQFSDYHSELNMSSLELGDSALYFCASSPLSSSYEQYFGPGTRLTVT.

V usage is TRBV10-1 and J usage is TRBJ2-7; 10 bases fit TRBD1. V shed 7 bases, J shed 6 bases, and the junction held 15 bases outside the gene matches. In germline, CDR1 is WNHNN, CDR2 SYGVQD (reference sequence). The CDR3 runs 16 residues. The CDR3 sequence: CASTRGVGQGYGEQYF. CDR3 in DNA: TGCGCCAGCACCCGTGGTGTGGGACAGGGGTACGGCGAGCAGTACTTC.